A single sample is the source of the 14 T cell receptor beta chains below, sequenced in a study of blood T cell repertoires in COVID-19. TCRdb keeps only in-frame clones here, not all; method: immunoSEQ multiplex PCR. The profile shows hundreds of thousands of clones, less than 90% of them singletons. The material sequenced was PBMCs or T cells enriched from blood (not recorded which). Receptors originate from a woman aged 25 to 39 who had recovered from COVID-19.

The chain is built from TRBV4-2 and TRBJ1-2, with D tentatively TRBD1 (5 bases). Per germline, CDR1 LGHNA and CDR2 YNFKEQ. The germline V and J ends were trimmed by 4 bases and 4 bases, with 13 bases remaining between them. This CDR3 has 14 amino acids. CDR3 nucleotides: TGTGCCAGCAGCCGGGTGACAGACCGCTATGGCTACACCTTC. It codes for CASSRVTDRYGYTF.

The chain recombines TRBV19 with TRBJ2-7, with 8 positions matching TRBD2. Germline V gives CDR1 LNHDA, CDR2 SQIVND (reference sequence). V gave up 3 bases and J gave up 0 bases; unmatched junction bases: 7. The CDR3 sequence is 16 residues long. CDR3 nucleotides: TGTGCCAGTAGTATCGGCCAGCGGGGGACCTCCTACGAGCAGTACTTC. Translating it yields CASSIGQRGTSYEQYF.

This chain connects TRBV5-1 to TRBJ1-3, with D hard to call. The CDR3 has 15 amino acids. V lost 0 bases and J 6 bases, leaving 13 bases between the germline ends. Germline V gene data show CDR1 as SGHRS and CDR2 as YFSETQ. The CDR3 region has the DNA TGCGCCAGCAGCTTGGGGTCGGGGTACGAAAACACCATATATTTT. Protein product: CASSLGSGYENTIYF.

CDR3: CASSLAQGTSGVNEQFF. CDR3 coding DNA: TGTGCCAGCAGCTTAGCCCAAGGGACTAGCGGGGTAAATGAGCAGTTCTTC. The chain is built from TRBV7-7 and TRBJ2-1, with TRBD2 matching over 13 bases. CDR3 length: 17 residues. CDR1 SSHAT and CDR2 FNYEAQ come from the germline V gene (reference sequence). Trimming removed 0 bases from V and 7 bases from J; junction bases left unmatched: 6.

This clone was counted a single time. The CDR3 loop reads CASGKRTGAGDTQYF. The CDR3 DNA reads TGTGCCAGCGGAAAGAGGACAGGGGCAGGGGATACGCAGTATTTT. V and J are TRBV3-1 (or the pseudogene TRBV3-2) and TRBJ2-3; TRBD1 matches 9 bases. Trimming cost V 8 bases and J 6 bases; bases outside gene matches: 12. There are 15 residues in the CDR3. Germline CDR1 reads LGHDT; CDR2 reads YNNKEL (reference sequence).

The V and J genes are TRBV29-1 and TRBJ1-1; D perhaps matches TRBD1 (6 bases). This CDR3 is 15 amino acids long. The germline V gene encodes CDR1 SQVTM and CDR2 ANQGSEA. V lost 3 bases and J 3 bases, leaving 17 bases between the germline ends. In nucleotides, the CDR3 is TGCAGCGTTGACCGAGCGGGGGGCGACGACACTGAAGCTTTCTTT. This sequence encodes CSVDRAGGDDTEAFF.

The V gene is TRBV28, the J gene TRBJ1-2; TRBD1 agrees at 7 bases. Germline V gives CDR1 MDHEN, CDR2 SYDVKM. J was trimmed by 6 bases and V by 6 bases; bases with no gene match: 16. CDR3 length: 16 residues. CDR3 in DNA: TGTGCCAGCAGCTCCGCCGATCAACAGGGGCCGGATGGCTACACCTTC. This codes for CASSSADQQGPDGYTF.

The chain recombines TRBV23-1 with TRBJ1-5; 7 bases match TRBD1. TRBV23-1 is labeled an ORF, and its function is uncertain. The CDR3 has 17 residues. J lost 2 bases, V lost 7 bases, and 14 bases had no gene match. CDR3 region: CASITWTGGRGNQPQHF. The CDR3 DNA follows: TGCGCCAGCATCACGTGGACAGGCGGAAGAGGCAATCAGCCCCAGCATTTT.

The chain combines TRBV12-3 or TRBV12-4 with TRBJ1-1; the D is unclear. The V gene lost 3 bases and the J gene lost 11 bases, with 13 bases spanning the gap. This CDR3 is built from 12 residues. The CDR3 region has the DNA TGTGCCAGCAGTTTTCCAGGCCATGGGGCTTTCTTT. Protein product: CASSFPGHGAFF.

The CDR3 DNA reads as TGTGCCAGCAGTCCCGGGACAGGGGGCACCTATGGCTACACCTTC. Its translation is CASSPGTGGTYGYTF. The V gene is TRBV28, the J gene TRBJ1-2; 12 bases fit TRBD1. Unmatched junction bases numbered 5, after V lost 5 bases and J lost 4 bases. CDR3 length equals 15 residues. The germline V gene encodes CDR1 MDHEN and CDR2 SYDVKM.

V usage is TRBV28 and J usage is TRBJ2-1, with D possibly TRBD2 on 6 matching bases. Germline V gene data show CDR1 as MDHEN and CDR2 as SYDVKM. The CDR3 runs 15 residues. V was trimmed by 5 bases and J by 5 bases, leaving 16 bases between them. The CDR3 DNA follows: TGTGCCAGCAGTGTACCGGGAGCCTTGGACAATGAGCAGTTCTTC. This encodes CASSVPGALDNEQFF.

The chain joins TRBV29-1 to TRBJ1-2; D ambiguous. CDR3 length equals 10 residues. Trimming shortened V by 7 bases and J by 8 bases, and 11 bases separated the two germline ends. CDR1 and CDR2 from the germline V gene are SQVTM and ANQGSEA. The CDR3 DNA is TGCAGCGCTTCACGGAGAGGCTACACCTTC. It codes for CSASRRGYTF.

This clone was seen repeatedly, ten times or more. This chain joins TRBV10-3 and TRBJ2-7, with D perhaps TRBD1 (6 bases). V gave up 2 bases and J gave up 0 bases, with 11 bases separating them. The germline V gene has CDR1 ENHRY and CDR2 SYGVKD. The CDR3 has 15 amino acids. The CDR3 sequence: CAISEPPDSSYEQYF. The CDR3 nucleotides are TGTGCCATCAGTGAGCCCCCGGACAGCTCCTACGAGCAGTACTTC.

The chain joins TRBV21-1 to TRBJ1-6; TRBD1, the table's D call, lacks a check against the DNA. TRBV21-1 is a recognized pseudogene. This CDR3 comprises 20 residues. CDR3 in amino acids: CASSNGQGKFRSSYNSPLHF. CDR3 in DNA: TGTGCCAGCAGCAACGGACAGGGGAAATTTAGAAGCTCCTATAATTCACCCCTCCACTTT.